These T cell receptor beta chains were read from a single sample in a study of beta chain features in type 1 diabetes. Clones were sequenced by immunoSEQ multiplex PCR, and TCRdb holds only the in-frame ones, with some missing. This table has about 250,000 clones, about a tenth appearing once. Sequenced sample: naive CD4+ T cells from blood. The receptors stem from a man aged 25 to 45 with type 1 diabetes. Each CDR3 is given with its conserved first and last residue. D genes are given only for firm matches. Rows may omit the clone size; those that give it use once, few, many or a size class.

clone size	D gene	V gene	CDR3 length	J gene	CDR3 protein	CDR3 DNA
few	NA	TRBV20-1	11	TRBJ1-1	CSATSVTEAFF	TGCAGTGCTACCAGTGTCACTGAAGCTTTCTTT
NA	TRBD1	TRBV29-1	12	TRBJ1-2	CSGDRLNYGYTF	TGCAGCGGGGACAGGCTTAACTATGGCTACACCTTC
NA	NA	TRBV4-1	16	TRBJ1-5	CASSPGGGRGNQPQHF	TGCGCCAGCAGCCCCGGGGGAGGGCGAGGCAATCAGCCCCAGCATTTT
few	TRBD1	TRBV29-1	14	TRBJ1-1	CSARQGAQDTEAFF	TGCAGCGCCAGACAGGGGGCGCAGGACACTGAAGCTTTCTTT
NA	NA	TRBV18	17	TRBJ1-4	CASSPGITTATNEKLFF	TGTGCCAGCTCCCCGGGTATAACTACTGCAACTAATGAAAAACTGTTTTTT
NA	NA	TRBV6-5	15	TRBJ1-2	CASSRVVGQSHGYTF	TGTGCCAGCAGTCGGGTGGTTGGACAGTCCCATGGCTACACCTTC
NA	NA	TRBV7-9	13	TRBJ1-2	CASSLGVNYGYTF	TGTGCCAGCAGCTTAGGTGTAAACTATGGCTACACCTTC
few	NA	TRBV7-7	15	TRBJ2-7	CASSPFGGDSYEQYF	TGTGCTAGCAGTCCCTTCGGAGGGGACTCCTACGAGCAGTACTTC
few	TRBD1	TRBV19	14	TRBJ2-7	CASSRRQGKIEQYF	TGTGCCAGTAGTAGACGACAGGGGAAGATCGAGCAGTACTTC
few	NA	TRBV29-1	11	TRBJ2-3	CSVELADTQYF	TGCAGCGTAGAGTTGGCAGATACGCAGTATTTT
NA	NA	TRBV25-1	13	TRBJ1-1	CASSVLMNTEAFF	TGTGCCAGCAGTGTCCTAATGAACACTGAAGCTTTCTTT
few	NA	TRBV7-7	13	TRBJ2-2	CASSLELAGELFF	TGTGCTAGCAGCTTGGAGTTGGCCGGGGAGCTGTTTTTT
few	TRBD2	TRBV7-3	15	TRBJ2-2	CASSLTSGGTGELFF	TGTGCCAGCAGCTTGACTAGCGGGGGTACCGGGGAGCTGTTTTTT
few	NA	TRBV5-4	13	TRBJ1-5	CASSMGFRQPQHF	TGTGCCAGCAGCATGGGATTCCGGCAGCCCCAGCATTTT
NA	TRBD2	TRBV11-2	16	TRBJ2-2	CASSGYKRGNTGELFF	TGTGCCAGCAGCGGTTATAAGCGGGGCAACACCGGGGAGCTGTTTTTT
once	TRBD2	TRBV6-5	15	TRBJ2-1	CASSYSGGVYNEQFF	TGTGCCAGCAGTTACTCGGGGGGGGTCTACAATGAGCAGTTCTTC
NA	NA	TRBV2	12	TRBJ1-5	CASSESGQPQHF	TGTGCCAGCAGTGAATCAGGTCAGCCCCAGCATTTT
NA	TRBD2	TRBV7-9	16	TRBJ2-3	CASSVGASGGTDTQYF	TGTGCCAGCAGCGTAGGGGCCAGCGGGGGCACAGATACGCAGTATTTT
NA	NA	TRBV4-1	19	TRBJ2-5	CASSQEGGRTSLSGETQYF	TGCGCCAGCAGCCAAGAAGGTGGACGGACTTCCTTGTCGGGGGAGACCCAGTACTTC
few	TRBD1	TRBV28	19	TRBJ2-7	CASSFKPGTGGSRAYEQYF	TGTGCCAGCAGTTTTAAGCCCGGGACAGGGGGCTCTCGTGCCTACGAGCAGTACTTC
NA	TRBD1	TRBV4-1	13	TRBJ1-2	CASSPRDRAGYTF	TGCGCCAGCAGCCCCCGGGACAGGGCAGGCTACACCTTC
NA	NA	TRBV7-9	11	TRBJ1-1	CASSPGAEAFF	TGTGCCAGCAGCCCCGGGGCTGAAGCTTTCTTT
NA	NA	TRBV21-1	18	TRBJ2-2	CASSKVTSGVTNTGELFF	TGTGCCAGCAGCAAAGTAACTAGCGGGGTAACGAACACCGGGGAGCTGTTTTTT
few	NA	TRBV29-1	13	TRBJ2-3	CSVEGRATDTQYF	TGCAGCGTTGAAGGCAGGGCCACAGATACGCAGTATTTT
few	NA	TRBV7-9	13	TRBJ1-2	CASSSGTLYGYTF	TGTGCCAGCAGCTCCGGGACACTTTATGGCTACACCTTC
few	TRBD2	TRBV4-3	15	TRBJ2-5	CASSQELAGYETQYF	TGCGCCAGCAGCCAAGAACTAGCGGGGTACGAGACCCAGTACTTC
NA	TRBD1	TRBV4-3	15	TRBJ1-2	CASSQGTGGYYGYTF	TGCGCCAGCAGCCAAGGGACAGGGGGTTACTATGGCTACACCTTC
NA	TRBD2	TRBV27	14	TRBJ2-5	CASVRKGEGETQYF	TGTGCCAGCGTTCGGAAAGGGGAGGGGGAGACCCAGTACTTC
NA	NA	TRBV21-1	17	TRBJ2-7	CASSKAYLTPDSYEQYF	TGTGCCAGCAGCAAAGCTTACTTAACGCCCGACTCCTACGAGCAGTACTTC
NA	NA	TRBV4-1	17	TRBJ1-2	CASSQGADNPGVYGYTF	TGCGCCAGCAGCCAAGGCGCTGACAATCCTGGTGTCTATGGCTACACCTTC
few	TRBD1	TRBV6-6	14	TRBJ2-7	CASRQDRVGAEQYF	TGTGCCAGCCGTCAAGACAGGGTAGGGGCCGAGCAGTACTTC
NA	TRBD1	TRBV4-1	14	TRBJ2-5	CASSYRTGGGTQYF	TGCGCCAGCAGCTACCGGACAGGGGGAGGGACCCAGTACTTC
few	TRBD1	TRBV5-1	16	TRBJ2-4	CASSPTGQGTPPIQYF	TGCGCCAGCAGCCCCACCGGACAGGGAACCCCTCCTATTCAGTACTTC
few	TRBD1	TRBV5-4	17	TRBJ1-6	CASSSVPGQGGRSPLHF	TGTGCCAGCAGCTCCGTCCCGGGACAGGGCGGAAGGTCACCCCTCCACTTT
few	TRBD1	TRBV7-9	14	TRBJ2-7	CASSSGGSPYEQYF	TGTGCCAGCAGTTCAGGGGGTTCTCCCTACGAGCAGTACTTC
few	TRBD1	TRBV7-3	14	TRBJ1-6	CASSTGTAMAPLHF	TGTGCCAGCAGCACCGGGACAGCCATGGCACCCCTCCACTTT
NA	NA	TRBV14	14	TRBJ1-6	CASSQAIYNSPLHF	TGTGCCAGCAGCCAAGCCATTTATAATTCACCCCTCCACTTT
few	NA	TRBV6-6	12	TRBJ1-5	CASSSSDQPQHF	TGTGCCAGCAGTAGCAGCGATCAGCCCCAGCATTTT
few	NA	TRBV7-9	14	TRBJ1-1	CASSLEPGSTEAFF	TGTGCCAGCAGCTTAGAACCGGGAAGCACTGAAGCTTTCTTT
NA	NA	TRBV2	13	TRBJ1-3	CASGAGHGNTIYF	TGTGCCAGCGGGGCCGGGCATGGAAACACCATATATTTT